In its sample, the clone carrying this T cell receptor (beta chain) was seen a few times. Its target is unknown. The protocol was immunoSEQ multiplex PCR, while the TCRdb copy is restricted to in-frame clones and leaves out a portion. The sample includes tens of thousands of clones, about 74% of them seen just once. The data stem from a study of vaccination effects on CD4 cells after COVID-19. Study-level information: Researchers obtained post-vaccine samples at a median of 72 days past the second dose. Study outcomes and limitations: Marked clonal contraction of infection- and vaccine-induced clones was seen late after vaccination.

Germline V gene sequence: CDR1 SNHLY, CDR2 FYNNEI. The V and J ends lost 4 bases and 10 bases respectively, with 14 bases between them. CDR3 size: 13 residues. Scientists isolated CD4+ T cells after an approximately ten-day culture period ended. Two-dose vaccination with either BNT162b2 or mRNA-1273 was given to the participants. Days 3 and 7 saw half the medium replaced with IL-2 medium. Sequencing was performed on CD4+ T cells from PBMCs cultured without peptide, taken after COVID-19 vaccination. The origin of this receptor is a human donor who received a COVID-19 vaccine. The chain uses TRBV2 and TRBJ1-5, with TRBD1 as a possible D gene (6 bases). CDR3 region: CASSGARDKPQHF. The CDR3 DNA reads as TGTGCCAGCAGTGGGGCCCGGGACAAACCCCAGCATTTT.